This TCR beta chain was captured in a study of blood T cell repertoires in COVID-19. About the study: COVID-19 samples from acute and convalescent phases originated in the United States, Italy and Spain. In each case, the material was cDNA or gDNA derived from T cells, B-cell-depleted T cells, or PBMCs.

CDR3 length: 16 residues. Germline CDR1 and CDR2: LNHDA and SQIVND (reference sequence). The ends lost 7 bases at V and 7 bases at J; junction bases unmatched: 11. Authors' analysis steps: Reference gene primers were amplified, and this amplification served to estimate nucleated cell counts. The assay was immunoSEQ multiplex PCR, and TCRdb's table has in-frame clones only and misses some. V and J calls and clone size are those listed in that table; D and trimming were worked out from the DNA. Among tens of thousands of clones listed, around 87% were seen once. The specimen sequenced was peripheral blood. The source of this sequence is a human donor in a cohort sampled during active COVID-19. This chain uses TRBV19 with TRBJ1-6, with 9 bases that match TRBD1. The CDR3 region has the DNA TGTGCCAGTACCGAGGACAGGGGTTCGCGGAATTCACCCCTCCACTTT. It codes for CASTEDRGSRNSPLHF.